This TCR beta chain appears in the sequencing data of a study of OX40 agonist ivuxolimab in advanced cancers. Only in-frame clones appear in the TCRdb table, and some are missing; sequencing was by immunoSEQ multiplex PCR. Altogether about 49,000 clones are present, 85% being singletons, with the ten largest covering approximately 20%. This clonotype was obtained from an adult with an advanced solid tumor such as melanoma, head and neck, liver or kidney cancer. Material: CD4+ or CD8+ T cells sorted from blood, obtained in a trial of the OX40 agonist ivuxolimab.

The CDR3 DNA reads as TGTGCCTCCGGGACAGGAAACAACAATGAGCAGTTCTTC. Translating it yields CASGTGNNNEQFF. The chain recombines TRBV7-6 with TRBJ2-1, with TRBD1 matching 8 bases. The germline V gene encodes CDR1 SGHVS and CDR2 FNYEAQ. V shed 11 bases, J shed 5 bases, and the junction held 8 bases outside the gene matches. The CDR3 length is 13 residues.